This T cell receptor (beta chain) appears in the sequencing data of a study of T cell responses to AZD1222 COVID-19 vaccine. The overall study: Whether given at about 4 or about 12 weeks, second doses were pooled.

The study, taken as a whole, reports: Among the donors, most were white British and more were female, and clonal diversity was possibly underestimated. Repertoire sampling was restricted to post-peak T cell response timepoints. Baseline serostatus was positive in only six AZD1222 recipients.

This clone was counted a few times. Antigen unknown. At one end the junction does not follow the germline gene, possibly because of a read error. Sequencing was performed with immunoSEQ multiplex PCR; in TCRdb, only in-frame clones are kept and a portion is missing. The sample shows about 150,000 clones, approximately 90% of them seen only once. Here the sequenced sample was peripheral blood, taken on day 0 of AZD1222 vaccination. This sequence originates from an adult in good health.

The CDR3 bases are TGTGCCAGCACCCCAGGGACAGGGGGCGAAAAGGATTTCGTTTTC. Amino acids: CASTPGTGGEKDFVF. The chain couples TRBV27 to TRBJ2-7, with 12 nucleotides matching TRBD1. The CDR3 spans 15 residues. CDR1 and CDR2 (germline): MNHEY, SMNVEV (reference sequence).